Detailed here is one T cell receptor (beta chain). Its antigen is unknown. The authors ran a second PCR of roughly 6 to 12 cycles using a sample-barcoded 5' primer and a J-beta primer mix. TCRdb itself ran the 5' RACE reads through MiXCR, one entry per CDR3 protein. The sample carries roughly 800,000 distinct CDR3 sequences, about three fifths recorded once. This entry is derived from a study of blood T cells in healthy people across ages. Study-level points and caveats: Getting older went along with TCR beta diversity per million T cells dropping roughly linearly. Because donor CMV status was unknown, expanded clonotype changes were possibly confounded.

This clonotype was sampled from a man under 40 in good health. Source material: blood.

The CDR3 DNA sequence: TGTGCCAGCAGTTTGCCCCCGACCCGGGGCTCCGGGGAGCTGTTTTTT. Its translation is CASSLPPTRGSGELFF. The V call is TRBV27, the J call TRBJ2-2; TRBD1 or TRBD2 may be the D gene (5 bases each). CDR3 size: 16 residues. V lost 3 bases to trimming and J lost 6 bases, with 17 bases between them. CDR1 and CDR2 (germline): MNHEY, SMNVEV (reference sequence).